This entry features one T cell receptor (beta chain) sequence. This sample was taken from a study of blood T cell repertoires in COVID-19. The CDR3 runs to 15 residues. The germline CDR1 and CDR2 sequences are SGHVS and FNYEAQ. V was clipped by 1 base and J by 12 bases, with 18 bases between them. Measured with immunoSEQ multiplex PCR; TCRdb has only the in-frame clones, and not every one. Counted here are some 210,000 clones, around four fifths occurring once; the ten biggest clones make up approximately 8.1%. The genes are TRBV7-6 and TRBJ1-4; D gene ambiguous. This TCR came from a woman between 50 and 59 years old with active or convalescent COVID-19. The material sequenced was peripheral blood. Here the CDR3 DNA reads TGTGCCAGCAGCTTAGACATCCCCACTGTGGGAGAACTGTTTTTT. As protein: CASSLDIPTVGELFF.